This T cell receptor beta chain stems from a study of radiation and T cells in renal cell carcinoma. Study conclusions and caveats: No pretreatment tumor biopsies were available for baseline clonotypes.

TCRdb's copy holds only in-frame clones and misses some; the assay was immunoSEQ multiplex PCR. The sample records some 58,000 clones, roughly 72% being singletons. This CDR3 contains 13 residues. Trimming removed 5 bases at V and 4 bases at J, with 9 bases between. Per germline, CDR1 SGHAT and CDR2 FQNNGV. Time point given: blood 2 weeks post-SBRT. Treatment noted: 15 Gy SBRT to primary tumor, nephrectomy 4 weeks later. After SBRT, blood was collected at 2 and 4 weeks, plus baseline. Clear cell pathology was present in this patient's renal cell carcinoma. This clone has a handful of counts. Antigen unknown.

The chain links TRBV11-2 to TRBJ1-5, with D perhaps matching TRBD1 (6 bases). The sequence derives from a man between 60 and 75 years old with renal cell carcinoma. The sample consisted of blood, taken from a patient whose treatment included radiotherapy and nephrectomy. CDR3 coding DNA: TGTGCCAGCAGCCCCGACAGGAATCAGCCCCAGCATTTT. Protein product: CASSPDRNQPQHF.